These 10 T cell receptor beta chains came from one sample sequenced in a study of blood T cell repertoires in COVID-19 (dated by TCRdb to the early 2020s). The receptor library was made with the immunoSEQ multiplex PCR assay. The table was pulled from immuneACCESS by TCRdb, which kept in-frame rearrangements only. Such tables lose some clones; where checked, under half of the loss comes from unresolved V genes, and the rest has no known cause. Within this sample are hundreds of thousands of clones, with roughly 90% of them counted one time only. Roughly 4.1% of the sample is held by the ten biggest clonotypes. Sequenced sample: peripheral blood. The receptors originated from a woman between 50 and 59 years old with active or convalescent COVID-19.

This clone is a singleton in its sample. The CDR3 DNA is TGTGCCAGCAGTCCAACAGGGAATGAAAAACTGTTTTTT. This encodes CASSPTGNEKLFF. This chain joins TRBV28 and TRBJ1-4; weak D call: TRBD1 (6 bases). The germline V gene has CDR1 MDHEN and CDR2 SYDVKM. V gave up 5 bases and J gave up 5 bases, with 9 bases separating them. The CDR3 totals 13 residues.

This clone showed up just once. The chain joins TRBV6-2 or TRBV6-3 to TRBJ2-7, with D uncertain. The CDR3 totals 15 residues. Per the germline V gene, CDR1 is MNHEY and CDR2 is SVGEGT. V was clipped by 4 bases and J by 0 bases, with 13 bases between them. The CDR3 nucleotides are TGTGCCAGCAGTTCCCCAAGCGAGGACTCCTACGAGCAGTACTTC. It translates to CASSSPSEDSYEQYF.

This clone came up a few times. CDR3 bases: TGTGCCAGCAGTTCCGACATGGCCTACGAGCAGTACTTC. Its protein product is CASSSDMAYEQYF. J is TRBJ2-7 and V is TRBV27; D is ambiguous. The length of the CDR3 is 13 residues. V was pared by 4 bases and J by 2 bases, with 9 bases between. Germline CDR1 and CDR2: MNHEY and SMNVEV (reference sequence).

J is TRBJ1-5 and V is TRBV5-5; no firm D call. Germline V gene data show CDR1 as SGHKS and CDR2 as YYEKEE (reference sequence). The germline V and J ends were trimmed by 4 bases and 2 bases, with 10 bases remaining between them. There are 14 residues in the CDR3. The CDR3 protein is CASSAHGGNQPQHF. In nucleotides, the CDR3 is TGTGCCAGCAGCGCCCACGGGGGCAATCAGCCCCAGCATTTT.

The gene calls are TRBV7-3 and TRBJ2-1, with 8 bases identical to TRBD2. CDR3 size: 16 residues. V was clipped by 6 bases and J by 4 bases; unmatched bases: 11. The germline CDR1 and CDR2 sequences are SGHTA and FQGTGA. CDR3 amino acids: CASSPIPGGRYNEQFF. CDR3 bases: TGTGCCAGCAGTCCCATTCCGGGAGGGAGATACAATGAGCAGTTCTTC.

This clone was seen only once. The chain is built from TRBV27 and TRBJ2-2, with 10 bases lining up with TRBD1. Germline V gene data show CDR1 as MNHEY and CDR2 as SMNVEV (reference sequence). CDR3 length equals 15 residues. V lost 6 bases to trimming and J lost 4 bases; unmatched junction nucleotides: 5. CDR3 residues: CASRSTGGGTGELFF. CDR3 nucleotide sequence: TGTGCCAGCAGGTCGACAGGGGGCGGCACCGGGGAGCTGTTTTTT.

The rearrangement joins TRBV4-3 to TRBJ2-2, with 12 positions matching TRBD2. V dropped 4 bases and J dropped 8; count of bases not matched to a gene: 11. The germline gives CDR1 LGHNA, CDR2 YSLEER. This CDR3 is 17 amino acids long. The CDR3 loop is CASSPRGGTSGLGELFF. The CDR3 nucleotides are TGCGCCAGCAGCCCGCGCGGAGGGACTAGCGGGTTGGGGGAGCTGTTTTTT.

This chain joins TRBV14 and TRBJ1-3; D unclear. The V end was cut by 0 bases, the J end by 0 bases, with 12 bases between. The germline V gene encodes CDR1 SGHDN and CDR2 FVKESK. There are 17 residues in the CDR3. The CDR3 coding sequence is TGTGCCAGCAGCCAAGATTCCCCCAGGTTCTCTGGAAACACCATATATTTT. This codes for CASSQDSPRFSGNTIYF.

The V gene is TRBV7-2, the J gene TRBJ2-3, with TRBD2 identical over 7 bases. The CDR3 length is 16 residues. V dropped 2 bases and J dropped 1; count of bases not matched to a gene: 6. Germline V gene data show CDR1 as SGHTA and CDR2 as FQGNSA. The CDR3, as DNA: TGTGCCAGCAGCTTAAGCGGGGCGTTAGGCACAGATACGCAGTATTTT. Its protein product is CASSLSGALGTDTQYF. Full variable domain (outside the CDR3, taken from reference TRBV7-2 and TRBJ2-3): GAGVSQSPSNKVTEKGKDVELRCDPISGHTALYWYRQSLGQGLEFLIYFQGNSAPDKSGLPSDRFSAERTGGSVSTLTIQRTQQEDSAVYLCASSLSGALGTDTQYFGPGTRLTVL.

V and J are TRBV9 and TRBJ2-1, with 11 bases fitting TRBD2. This CDR3 is 16 amino acids long. CDR1 is SGDLS and CDR2 is YYNGEE in the germline V gene. After removal of 4 bases from V and 6 bases from J, the junction contained 9 bases not matched to a gene. CDR3 sequence (DNA): TGTGCCAGCAGCATACTAGCGGGAGAACGGTTCAATGAGCAGTTCTTC. Translated: CASSILAGERFNEQFF.